This TCR beta chain originates from a study of cytomegalovirus exposure and HLA in healthy donors. Details on this clone: What it binds is unknown.

Points from the study as a whole: Cytomegalovirus association was assigned to approximately 180 TCR beta chains. More clonal expansion characterized HLA-associated TCR beta chains than equally common others in a later analysis. Because they were indistinguishable, some V segments, including TRBV6-2 and TRBV6-3, were excluded. When analyzed later, the rates of TCR association showed variation by HLA locus, with DRB1 the most and HLA-C the fewest.

The study ran its PCR with 60 Vbeta and 13 Jbeta primers. Assay: immunoSEQ multiplex PCR; the TCRdb copy retains only in-frame clones and omits some. The table has over 90,000 clones, approximately 74% seen once; the top ten hold 13% to 15%. V dropped 1 base and J dropped 5; count of bases not matched to a gene: 5. Germline V gene lookup returns CDR1 SNHLY and CDR2 FYNNEI. The CDR3 is 15 amino acids. The clonotype originates from a woman aged 70-85 years in good health and CMV-seropositive. Sequencing input: PBMCs. The rearrangement links TRBV2 to TRBJ1-1, with TRBD1 matching 9 bases. The chain's CDR3 is CASSEEGQGTTEAFF. In DNA, the CDR3 is TGTGCCAGCAGTGAAGAAGGACAGGGGACGACTGAAGCTTTCTTT.